This T cell receptor (beta chain) originates from a study of blood T cells in healthy people across ages. Study-level points and caveats: Compared with aged donors, long-lived donors showed fewer expanded clones, suggesting selection.

Germline assignment: CDR1 LNHDA and CDR2 SQIVND (reference sequence). With 5 bases removed from V and 6 bases from J, the gap between germline ends came to 17 bases. This CDR3 region has 14 residues. A word on this clonotype: Its antigen is unidentified.

A second about 7 to 11 cycle PCR used barcoded and J-beta primers. Carrying 12 random nucleotides, a template-switch adaptor labeled each individual cDNA molecule. TCRdb independently ran MiXCR on the 5' RACE reads; one entry per CDR3 protein. Of around 600,000 distinct CDR3 sequences listed, around half were seen once; the top ten hold about 22%. The specimen sequenced was blood. The gene calls are TRBV19 and TRBJ2-7; no clear D. This TCR was recovered from a man at least 80 years old in good health. The CDR3 spells CASSGPQEPFEQYF. The CDR3 DNA sequence: TGTGCCAGTAGTGGTCCCCAGGAACCGTTCGAGCAGTACTTC.